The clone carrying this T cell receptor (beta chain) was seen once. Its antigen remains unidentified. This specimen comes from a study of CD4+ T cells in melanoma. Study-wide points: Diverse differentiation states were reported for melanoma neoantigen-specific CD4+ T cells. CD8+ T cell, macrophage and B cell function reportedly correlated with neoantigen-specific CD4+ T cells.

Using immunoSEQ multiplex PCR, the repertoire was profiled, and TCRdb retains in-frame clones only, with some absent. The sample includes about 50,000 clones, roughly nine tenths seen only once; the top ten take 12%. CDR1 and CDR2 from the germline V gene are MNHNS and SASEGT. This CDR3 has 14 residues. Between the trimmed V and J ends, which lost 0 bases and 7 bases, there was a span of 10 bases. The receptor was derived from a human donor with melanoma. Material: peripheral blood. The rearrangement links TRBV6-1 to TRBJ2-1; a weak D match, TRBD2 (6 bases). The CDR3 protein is CASSEAAGWNEQFF. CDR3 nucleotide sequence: TGTGCCAGCAGTGAAGCGGCGGGATGGAATGAGCAGTTCTTC.